Below, 14 T cell receptor beta chains from the same sample are listed, as sequenced in a study of shared clonotypes between healthy human individuals. Method: immunoSEQ multiplex PCR; TCRdb's copy keeps in-frame clones and lacks some. This table has under 850,000 clones, roughly 72% appearing once. Sequenced sample: memory CD4+ T cells sorted from blood. The subset was: CD45RA-negative fraction. The receptors come from a woman in her twenties or thirties in good health.

The chain carries TRBV5-1 and TRBJ1-5; D gene unclear. V was trimmed by 0 bases and J by 2 bases, leaving 9 bases between them. Germline-derived CDR1 and CDR2 are SGHRS and YFSETQ. The CDR3 is made up of 15 amino acids. In nucleotides, the CDR3 is TGCGCCAGCAGCTTGGCCGGGCGGGGCAATCAGCCCCAGCATTTT. The encoded protein is CASSLAGRGNQPQHF.

CDR3 nucleotide sequence: TGTGCCAGCAGGTCTGGCGGGATAAGAGGCTCTGGAAACACCATATATTTT. Protein sequence: CASRSGGIRGSGNTIYF. V and J are TRBV27 and TRBJ1-3; D call uncertain. Germline V gene sequence: CDR1 MNHEY, CDR2 SMNVEV (reference sequence). Between the trimmed V and J ends, which lost 6 bases and 0 bases, there was a span of 18 bases. The CDR3 has 17 amino acids.

This chain connects TRBV15 to TRBJ2-7; maybe TRBD2 (6 bases). The V and J ends lost 1 base and 3 bases respectively, with 16 bases between them. Germline CDR1 and CDR2: LNHNV and YYDKDF (reference sequence). The length of the CDR3 is 16 residues. In DNA, the CDR3 is TGTGCCACCAGCAGAGCAGAGCTAGCGTCGGACTACGAGCAGTACTTC. Its translation is CATSRAELASDYEQYF.

The chain links TRBV7-3 to TRBJ1-5; D not resolved. The V end was cut by 4 bases, the J end by 5 bases, with 9 bases between. Germline loops: CDR1 SGHTA, CDR2 FQGTGA. The CDR3 runs 13 residues. The CDR3 loop reads CASSSGWDQPQHF. In DNA form, the CDR3 reads TGTGCCAGCAGCTCAGGATGGGATCAGCCCCAGCATTTT.

The gene calls are TRBV5-5 and TRBJ2-7, with 7 bases identical to TRBD1. V lost 4 bases to trimming and J lost 6 bases; unmatched junction nucleotides: 13. Germline assignment: CDR1 SGHKS and CDR2 YYEKEE (reference sequence). This CDR3 is 15 amino acids long. This CDR3 is CASSPPVGQLGEQYF. The CDR3 nucleotides read TGTGCCAGCAGCCCCCCCGTGGGACAGCTAGGCGAGCAGTACTTC. Using reference TRBV5-5 and TRBJ2-7 for the parts outside the CDR3, the full variable domain is DAGVTQSPTHLIKTRGQQVTLRCSPISGHKSVSWYQQVLGQGPQFIFQYYEKEERGRGNFPDRFSARQFPNYSSELNVNALLLGDSALYLCASSPPVGQLGEQYFGPGTRLTVT.

The V call is TRBV7-9, the J call TRBJ1-1; tentatively, D is TRBD1 (5 bases). Trimming removed 5 bases at V and 8 bases at J, with 15 bases between. This CDR3 region has 13 residues. Looked up from germline, CDR1 is SEHNR and CDR2 is FQNEAQ (reference sequence). CDR3 nucleotides: TGTGCCAGCAGCCAACAGGTTTCGGTGGAAGCTTTCTTT. Its protein is CASSQQVSVEAFF. Drawing the rest from reference TRBV7-9 and TRBJ1-1, the complete variable domain is DTGVSQNPRHKITKRGQNVTFRCDPISEHNRLYWYRQTLGQGPEFLTYFQNEAQLEKSRLLSDRFSAERPKGSFSTLEIQRTEQGDSAMYLCASSQQVSVEAFFGQGTRLTVV.

This clone was counted a few times. The CDR3 sequence: CASSPGLAENTGELFF. Written as DNA, the CDR3 is TGTGCCAGCTCACCGGGACTAGCGGAGAACACCGGGGAGCTGTTTTTT. The chain is built from TRBV18 and TRBJ2-2; TRBD2 matches at 11 bases. Germline CDR1 KGHSH, CDR2 LQKENI. Unmatched junction bases numbered 1, after V lost 3 bases and J lost 1 base. The CDR3 extends over 16 amino acids. The complete variable domain, with remaining parts taken from reference TRBV18 and TRBJ2-2, reads NAGVMQNPRHLVRRRGQEARLRCSPMKGHSHVYWYRQLPEEGLKFMVYLQKENIIDESGMPKERFSAEFPKEGPSILRIQQVVRGDSAAYFCASSPGLAENTGELFFGEGSRLTVL.

This chain links TRBV7-2 with TRBJ1-1, with D unresolved. The CDR3 length is 13 residues. CDR1 SGHTA and CDR2 FQGNSA come from the germline V gene. V lost 1 base and J 3 bases, leaving 6 bases between the germline ends. The CDR3: CASSLGPDTEAFF. The CDR3 DNA is TGTGCCAGCAGCTTAGGGCCGGACACTGAAGCTTTCTTT.

The chain links TRBV10-3 to TRBJ1-5; D not resolved. From germline, CDR1 is ENHRY and CDR2 SYGVKD. V was clipped by 3 bases and J by 6 bases, with 6 bases between them. This CDR3 has 12 amino acids. CDR3 nucleotide sequence: TGTGCCATCAGTGATGTAGGTCAGCCCCAGCATTTT. It is translated as CAISDVGQPQHF.

The chain recombines TRBV18 with TRBJ2-1, with D possibly being TRBD1 (5 bases). This CDR3 has 13 amino acids. The V end was cut by 0 bases, the J end by 9 bases, with 9 bases between. From germline, CDR1 is KGHSH and CDR2 LQKENI. This CDR3 is CASSPPMQGEQFF. DNA of the CDR3: TGTGCCAGCTCACCACCGATGCAGGGTGAGCAGTTCTTC. Drawing the rest from reference TRBV18 and TRBJ2-1, the complete variable domain is NAGVMQNPRHLVRRRGQEARLRCSPMKGHSHVYWYRQLPEEGLKFMVYLQKENIIDESGMPKERFSAEFPKEGPSILRIQQVVRGDSAAYFCASSPPMQGEQFFGPGTRLTVL.

This clone was seen only a few times. The chain recombines TRBV27 with TRBJ1-1; the D is unclear. The V end lost 6 bases, the J end lost 2 bases, and 10 bases lay between the germline ends. The CDR3 is 13 amino acids. Per germline, CDR1 MNHEY and CDR2 SMNVEV (reference sequence). The CDR3 loop is CASSSRPNTEAFF. CDR3 nucleotides: TGTGCCAGCAGCTCTAGACCCAACACTGAAGCTTTCTTT.

The chain couples TRBV10-3 to TRBJ2-7, with a weak D call TRBD1 (5 bases). V was cut by 0 bases and J by 4 bases, with 13 bases left in between. CDR1 and CDR2 from the germline V gene are ENHRY and SYGVKD. This CDR3 has 15 amino acids. CDR3 sequence reads: CAISESTSQAYEQYF. CDR3 DNA: TGTGCCATCAGTGAGTCGACGTCACAGGCGTACGAGCAGTACTTC.

The chain employs TRBV5-1 and TRBJ1-3, with unresolved D. Germline V gene lookup returns CDR1 SGHRS and CDR2 YFSETQ. Trimming shortened V by 2 bases and J by 4 bases, and 16 bases separated the two germline ends. The CDR3 is 16 residues long. CDR3 DNA: TGCGCCAGCAGCTTTTTAGGAACCCGAGCAGGAAACACCATATATTTT. Translation gives CASSFLGTRAGNTIYF.

This clone was seen more than once but under ten times. The identical CDR3 is also encoded by other nucleotide sequences in the sample. The chain is built from TRBV28 and TRBJ2-7; D is unclear. Between the trimmed V and J ends, which lost 6 bases and 3 bases, there was a span of 12 bases. CDR3 length: 13 amino acids. Per the germline V gene, CDR1 is MDHEN and CDR2 is SYDVKM. Written as DNA, the CDR3 is TGTGCCAGCAGCCCCCCCCCGATCTACGAGCAGTACTTC. Protein sequence: CASSPPPIYEQYF.